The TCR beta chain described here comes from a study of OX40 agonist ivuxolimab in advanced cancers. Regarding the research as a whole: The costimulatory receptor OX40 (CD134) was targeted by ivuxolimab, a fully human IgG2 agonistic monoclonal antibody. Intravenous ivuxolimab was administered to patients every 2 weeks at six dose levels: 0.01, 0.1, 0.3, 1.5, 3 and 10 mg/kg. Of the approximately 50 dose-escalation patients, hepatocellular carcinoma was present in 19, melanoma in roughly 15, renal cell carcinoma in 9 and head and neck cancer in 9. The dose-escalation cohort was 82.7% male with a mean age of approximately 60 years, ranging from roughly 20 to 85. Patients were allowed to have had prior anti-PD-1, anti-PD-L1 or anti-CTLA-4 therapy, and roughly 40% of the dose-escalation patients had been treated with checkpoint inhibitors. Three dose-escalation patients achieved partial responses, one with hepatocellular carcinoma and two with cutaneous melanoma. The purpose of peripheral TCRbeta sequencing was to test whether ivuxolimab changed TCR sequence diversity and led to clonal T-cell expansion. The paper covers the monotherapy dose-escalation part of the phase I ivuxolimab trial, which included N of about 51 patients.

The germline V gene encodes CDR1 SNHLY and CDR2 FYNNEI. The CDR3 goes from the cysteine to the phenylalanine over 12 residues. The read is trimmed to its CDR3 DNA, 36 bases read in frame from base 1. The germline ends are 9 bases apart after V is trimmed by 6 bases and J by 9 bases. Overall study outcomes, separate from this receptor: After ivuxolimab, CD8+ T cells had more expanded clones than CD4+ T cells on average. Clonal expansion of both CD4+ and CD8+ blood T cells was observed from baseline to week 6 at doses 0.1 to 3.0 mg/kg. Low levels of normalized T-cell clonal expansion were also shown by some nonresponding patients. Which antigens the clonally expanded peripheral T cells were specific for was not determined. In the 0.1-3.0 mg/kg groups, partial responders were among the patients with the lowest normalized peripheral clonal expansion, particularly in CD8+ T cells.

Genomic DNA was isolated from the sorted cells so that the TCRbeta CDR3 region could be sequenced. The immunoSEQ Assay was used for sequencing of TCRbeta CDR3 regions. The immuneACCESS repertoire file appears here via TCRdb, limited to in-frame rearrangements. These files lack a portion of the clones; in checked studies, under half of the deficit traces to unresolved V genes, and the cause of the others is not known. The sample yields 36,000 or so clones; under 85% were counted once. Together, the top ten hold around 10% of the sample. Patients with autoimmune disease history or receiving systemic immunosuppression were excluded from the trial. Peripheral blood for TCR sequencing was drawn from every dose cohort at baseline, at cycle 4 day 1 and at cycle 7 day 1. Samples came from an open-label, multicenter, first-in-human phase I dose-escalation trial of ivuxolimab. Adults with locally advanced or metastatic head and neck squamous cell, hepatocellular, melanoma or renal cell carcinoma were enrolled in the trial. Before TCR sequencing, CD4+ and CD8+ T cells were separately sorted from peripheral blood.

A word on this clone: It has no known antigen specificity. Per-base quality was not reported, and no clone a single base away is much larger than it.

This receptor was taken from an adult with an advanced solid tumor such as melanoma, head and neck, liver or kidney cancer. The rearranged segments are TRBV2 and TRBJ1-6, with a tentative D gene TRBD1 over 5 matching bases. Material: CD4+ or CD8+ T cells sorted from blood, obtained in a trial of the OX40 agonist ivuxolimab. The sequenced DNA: TGTGCCAGCAGGGGGGATGGTTCACCCCTCCACTTT. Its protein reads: CASRGDGSPLHF.